These 14 T cell receptor beta chains were all obtained from the same sample, sequenced in a study of CD8+CD57+ T cells in acquired aplastic anemia. Profiles of TCR beta VDJ and CDR3 were generated from a genomic DNA template. TCRdb called the reads again in MiXCR, with one record for every CDR3 protein. The sample lists about 160,000 distinct CDR3 sequences, around 45% seen once, with 1.1% in the top ten. What was sequenced was sorted CD4+, CD8+, or CD8+CD57+ T cells (not recorded which) from PBMCs. The receptors come from a human donor in good health.

The chain uses TRBV5-4 and TRBJ1-3; D remains ambiguous. Germline-derived CDR1 and CDR2 are SGHNT and YYREEE (reference sequence). The germline V and J ends were trimmed by 4 bases and 2 bases, with 13 bases remaining between them. CDR3 size: 15 residues. CDR3 loop: CASSLDAGTGNTIYF. As DNA, the CDR3 is TGTGCCAGCAGCCTAGATGCCGGAACTGGAAACACCATATATTTT.

This clonotype was counted a single time. The chain uses TRBV20-1 and TRBJ2-7; perhaps D is TRBD1 or TRBD2 (5 bases each). V lost 3 bases, J lost 3 bases, and 15 bases lay in between. CDR1 DFQATT and CDR2 SNEGSKA come from the germline V gene (reference sequence). This CDR3 is built from 14 residues. CDR3 sequence reads: CSARDTGRDYEQYF. CDR3 DNA: TGCAGTGCTAGGGATACGGGACGGGACTACGAGCAGTACTTC.

This clonotype has ten or more counts. The DNA of the CDR3 is TGTGCCATCAGTGACCCGACAGGGGGCGCTTCCAACTATGGCTACACCTTC. This translates into CAISDPTGGASNYGYTF. The chain carries TRBV10-3 and TRBJ1-2; TRBD1 aligns across 10 bases. Looked up from germline, CDR1 is ENHRY and CDR2 is SYGVKD. The length of the CDR3 is 17 residues. The junction had 9 bases not matched to a gene; V was cut back by 3 bases and J by 2 bases.

The gene calls are TRBV14 and TRBJ2-7; D call uncertain. Germline lookup yields CDR1 SGHDN and CDR2 FVKESK. The germline V and J ends were trimmed by 0 bases and 4 bases, with 7 bases remaining between them. This CDR3 is 13 amino acids long. The CDR3 region is CASSQDGPYEQYF. CDR3 in DNA: TGTGCCAGCAGCCAAGATGGTCCGTACGAGCAGTACTTC.

The chain joins TRBV12-3 or TRBV12-4 to TRBJ1-4; the D gene is possibly TRBD1 (6 bases). Trimming left V 6 bases short and J 8 bases short, with 13 bases between. This CDR3 is built from 13 residues. In DNA form, the CDR3 reads TGTGCCAGCAGGCGGGGGGCTAGGGAAAAACTGTTTTTT. Protein: CASRRGAREKLFF.

The rearrangement links TRBV5-1 to TRBJ2-7; TRBD1 is a possible D gene (5 bases). This CDR3 has 14 amino acids. V dropped 0 bases and J dropped 3 bases, with 10 bases sitting between them. In germline, CDR1 is SGHRS, CDR2 YFSETQ. The CDR3: CASSLGWQGYEQYF. Here the CDR3 DNA reads TGCGCCAGCAGCTTGGGGTGGCAGGGCTACGAGCAGTACTTC.

This clonotype was detected once. The chain combines TRBV19 with TRBJ2-5, with a tentative D call TRBD1 (6 bases). This CDR3 has 14 residues. Trimming left V 6 bases short and J 0 bases short, with 11 bases between. The germline gives CDR1 LNHDA, CDR2 SQIVND (reference sequence). CDR3 DNA: TGTGCCAGTAGATCGACAGGACACCAAGAGACCCAGTACTTC. Its protein product is CASRSTGHQETQYF.

V is TRBV20-1 and J is TRBJ1-1; no clear D gene. Trimming cost V 1 base and J 2 bases, with 14 bases left between them. CDR1 is DFQATT and CDR2 is SNEGSKA in the germline V gene (reference sequence). The CDR3 has 15 residues. CDR3 DNA sequence: TGCAGTGCTAGAGTCGACACTCAGTTAAACACTGAAGCTTTCTTT. Protein product: CSARVDTQLNTEAFF.

Comment on this clonotype: The junction shows a germline mismatch at one end, possibly a read error. This rearrangement joins TRBV7-6 to TRBJ2-7, with 10 bases matching TRBD2. CDR1 is SGHVS, CDR2 FNYEAQ, per germline. The CDR3 extends over 14 amino acids. CDR3 in DNA: TGTGCCAGCAGCCCCAGCGGGAGGGCCAACGAGCGGTACTTC. Translating gives CASSPSGRANERYF.

This clonotype was detected many times. This chain joins TRBV3-1 and TRBJ2-7; 7 bases map to TRBD2. Unmatched junction bases numbered 7, after V lost 5 bases and J lost 3 bases. Germline CDR1 is LGHDT and CDR2 is YNNKEL (reference sequence). CDR3 length: 14 amino acids. The CDR3 sequence is CASSTGPGGYEQYF. CDR3 sequence (DNA): TGTGCCAGCAGCACCGGGCCGGGAGGCTACGAGCAGTACTTC.

The chain carries TRBV10-2 and TRBJ1-1; no reliable D call. With 3 bases removed from V and 1 base from J, the gap between germline ends came to 18 bases. Germline CDR1 reads WSHSY; CDR2 reads SAAADI. This CDR3 has 17 amino acids. The CDR3: CASSDLAPLHENTEAFF. DNA of the CDR3: TGCGCCAGCAGTGACCTCGCCCCCCTACATGAGAACACTGAAGCTTTCTTT.

This clonotype was seen a single time. This clone may be a read error of a much larger clone one base away. The CDR3 loop is CASSFPGTGNTETFF. The CDR3 DNA reads as TGTGCCAGCAGCTTCCCCGGGACAGGGAACACTGAAACTTTCTTT. The genes are TRBV5-5 and TRBJ1-1, with 9 bases matching TRBD1. Germline V gene data show CDR1 as SGHKS and CDR2 as YYEKEE (reference sequence). CDR3 size: 15 residues.

This clonotype occurred a few times. The chain recombines TRBV7-2 with TRBJ2-7; TRBD2 agrees at 11 bases. The germline CDR1 and CDR2 sequences are SGHTA and FQGNSA. V was pared by 6 bases and J by 5 bases, with 3 bases of the junction left unmatched. The CDR3 length is 13 residues. This CDR3 is CASSPSGGNEQYF. The CDR3 DNA is TGTGCCAGCAGTCCTAGCGGGGGGAACGAGCAGTACTTC.

DNA for the CDR3: TGTGCCACCTCTCTCGCAGAGACCCAGTACTTC. Its protein product is CATSLAETQYF. This chain connects TRBV24-1 to TRBJ2-5; D remains unclear. This CDR3 comprises 11 residues. The V gene lost 9 bases and the J gene lost 4 bases, with 8 bases spanning the gap. Germline V CDR1 and CDR2: KGHDR, SFDVKD.